Below, 10 T cell receptor beta chains from the same sample are listed, as sequenced in a study of read filtering for tumor transcriptome and immune sequencing. The library was built from around 0.4 ug RNA with molecular barcoded adaptors for alpha/delta and beta/gamma chains. In TCRdb, the reads were re-called with MiXCR into one record per CDR3 protein. The sample includes 40,000 to 50,000 distinct CDR3 sequences, around 15% of them seen just once. The specimen sequenced was a population of CD138-negative cells sorted from bone marrow. The source is a donor aged 40 or older with multiple myeloma.

This clonotype was detected ten times or more. J is TRBJ1-4 and V is TRBV4-3; perhaps TRBD1 as D (5 bases). Germline V lookup: CDR1 LGHNA, CDR2 YSLEER. This CDR3 region has 19 residues. V was clipped by 0 bases and J by 2 bases, with 19 bases between them. The CDR3 DNA follows: TGCGCCAGCAGCCAAGATCGAGGCCGGGGGTACTCCACTAATGAAAAACTGTTTTTT. It is translated as CASSQDRGRGYSTNEKLFF.

In the case of this clonotype: Since the CDR3 does not end with the conserved phenylalanine or tryptophan, this likely comes from a read error. The rearrangement links TRBV11-2 to TRBJ2-1; D is ambiguous. The CDR3 runs 15 residues. Trimming removed 4 bases at V and 2 bases at J, with 12 bases between. Looked up from germline, CDR1 is SGHAT and CDR2 is FQNNGV. The CDR3 DNA sequence: TGTGCCAGCAGCTCAGAAAGTCTAGCCTACAATGAGCAGTTCTCC. Amino acids: CASSSESLAYNEQFS.

This clonotype was observed at least ten times. The chain joins TRBV27 to TRBJ1-5, with D perhaps matching TRBD1 (5 bases). The ends were cut back, 6 bases at V and 0 bases at J, with 15 bases in the middle. CDR1 and CDR2 from the germline V gene are MNHEY and SMNVEV (reference sequence). The CDR3 loop spans 16 amino acids. CDR3 amino acids: CASRGTVGGSNQPQHF. The CDR3 nucleotides are TGTGCCAGCAGAGGAACAGTGGGGGGTAGCAATCAGCCCCAGCATTTT.

The gene calls are TRBV20-1 and TRBJ1-1; a weak D match, TRBD1 (5 bases). V lost 4 bases and J lost 3, with 12 bases in between. The CDR3 totals 13 residues. Looked up from germline, CDR1 is DFQATT and CDR2 is SNEGSKA (reference sequence). The CDR3 here is CSATGRADTEAFF. The CDR3 DNA reads as TGCAGTGCTACCGGCAGGGCGGACACTGAAGCTTTCTTT.

Comments on this clonotype: A far larger clone differs by one base, so this is likely a read error. The rearrangement joins TRBV7-9 to TRBJ2-1; TRBD2 is a possible D gene (6 bases). TRBJ2-7 matches the DNA end more closely, so the J call is doubtful. CDR3 length equals 15 residues. From germline, CDR1 is SEHNR and CDR2 FQNEAQ (reference sequence). The CDR3 bases are TGTGCCAGCAGCTTAGTCCCCGGGAGAGCTGATGAGCAGTACTTC. This sequence encodes CASSLVPGRADEQYF.

This clonotype was found many times. The chain carries TRBV5-1 and TRBJ2-6, with D possibly TRBD1 on 6 matching bases. V dropped 0 bases and J dropped 0 bases, with 13 bases sitting between them. Germline-derived CDR1 and CDR2 are SGHRS and YFSETQ. The CDR3 loop spans 18 amino acids. This CDR3 is CASSLEGTTLSGANVLTF. For the CDR3, the DNA is TGCGCCAGCAGCTTGGAGGGGACAACACTCTCTGGGGCCAACGTCCTGACTTTC.

This clonotype was counted at least ten times. The rearrangement links TRBV20-1 to TRBJ1-1, with no clear D. Trimming cost V 3 bases and J 5 bases, with 7 bases left between them. In germline, CDR1 is DFQATT, CDR2 SNEGSKA (reference sequence). CDR3 length: 11 amino acids. The CDR3 loop reads CSASQRTEAFF. Here the CDR3 DNA reads TGCAGTGCTAGTCAAAGGACTGAAGCTTTCTTT.

V is TRBV7-8 and J is TRBJ2-7, with 8 bases fitting TRBD2. This CDR3 comprises 15 residues. J was trimmed by 0 bases and V by 1 base; bases with no gene match: 2. Per the germline V gene, CDR1 is SGHVS and CDR2 is FQNEAQ. CDR3 in DNA: TGTGCCAGCAGCTTAGAAGGGACTAGCTCCTACGAGCAGTACTTC. Its translation is CASSLEGTSSYEQYF.

This clonotype was observed many times. The J gene is TRBJ2-3, the V gene TRBV28; D is perhaps TRBD2 (5 bases). CDR1 MDHEN and CDR2 SYDVKM come from the germline V gene. Between the trimmed V and J ends, which lost 8 bases and 7 bases, there was a span of 19 bases. The CDR3 contains 14 residues. DNA of the CDR3: TGTGCCAGCTCAAGGGCGGGCCGATCCTATACGCAGTATTTT. This gives the protein CASSRAGRSYTQYF.

At least ten counts were recorded for this clonotype. This chain uses TRBV7-2 with TRBJ1-3; TRBD1 matches 8 bases. J gave up 0 bases and V 3 bases, and 1 base lay outside the gene matches. Germline V lookup: CDR1 SGHTA, CDR2 FQGNSA. The CDR3 extends over 15 amino acids. The CDR3 sequence: CASSFTGGSGNTIYF. In nucleotides, the CDR3 is TGTGCCAGCAGCTTCACAGGGGGCTCTGGAAACACCATATATTTT.